This T cell receptor (beta chain) came from a study of blood T cell repertoires in COVID-19. As for the study in general: PBMCs, B-cell-depleted T cells, or T cells were the source of the cDNA or gDNA that made up the material.

This CDR3 contains 15 residues. Germline CDR1 reads KGHSH; CDR2 reads LQKENI. V dropped 4 bases and J dropped 8; count of bases not matched to a gene: 10. Seattle participants joined during active infection and were tracked over time. Per the study methods: Amplification of reference gene primers was used by the study to estimate nucleated cell counts. Assay used: immunoSEQ multiplex PCR; TCRdb lists only in-frame clones, some missing. The V and J calls and clone size are taken from that table; D and trimming were inferred from the DNA. The sample carries approximately 240,000 clones, around 90% recorded once.

Sequencing used peripheral blood. The origin of this receptor is a man aged 25 to 40 with COVID-19, enrolled during active disease. The genes are TRBV18 and TRBJ1-2; 10 nucleotides line up with TRBD1. The CDR3 is CASSQTGQGIRGYTF. The CDR3 coding sequence is TGTGCCAGCTCACAAACGGGACAGGGGATTCGGGGCTACACCTTC.